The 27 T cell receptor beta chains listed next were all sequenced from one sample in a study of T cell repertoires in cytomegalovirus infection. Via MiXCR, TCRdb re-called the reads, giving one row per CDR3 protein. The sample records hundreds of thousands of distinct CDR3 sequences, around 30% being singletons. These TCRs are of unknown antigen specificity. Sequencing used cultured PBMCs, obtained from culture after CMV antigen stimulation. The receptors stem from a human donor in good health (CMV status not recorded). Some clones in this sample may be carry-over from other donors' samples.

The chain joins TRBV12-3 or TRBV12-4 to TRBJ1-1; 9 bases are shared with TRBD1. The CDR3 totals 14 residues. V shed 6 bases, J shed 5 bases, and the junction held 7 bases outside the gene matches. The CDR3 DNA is TGTGCCAGCAGCCCGGGACAGGGCGGGACTGAAGCTTTCTTT. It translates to CASSPGQGGTEAFF.

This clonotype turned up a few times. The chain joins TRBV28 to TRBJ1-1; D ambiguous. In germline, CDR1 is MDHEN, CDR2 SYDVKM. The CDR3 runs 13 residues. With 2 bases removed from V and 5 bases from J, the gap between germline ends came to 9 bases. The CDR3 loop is CASSLGRWTEAFF. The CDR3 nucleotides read TGTGCCAGCAGTTTAGGGAGATGGACTGAAGCTTTCTTT.

The CDR3 coding sequence is TGTGCCAGCAGTTACCCCGCGGGGGACGGCTACACCTTC. This sequence encodes CASSYPAGDGYTF. This chain joins TRBV6-2 or TRBV6-3 and TRBJ1-2, with TRBD1 as a possible D gene (5 bases). Germline assignment: CDR1 MNHEY and CDR2 SVGEGT. The CDR3 contains 13 residues. V lost 2 bases to trimming and J lost 8 bases, with 12 bases between them.

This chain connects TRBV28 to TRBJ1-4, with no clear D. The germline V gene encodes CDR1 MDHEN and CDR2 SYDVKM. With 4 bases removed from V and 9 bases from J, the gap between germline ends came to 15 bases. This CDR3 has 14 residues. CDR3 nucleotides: TGTGCCAGCAGTTGGACTCGGGCACGAAAAAAACTGTTTTTT. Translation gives CASSWTRARKKLFF.

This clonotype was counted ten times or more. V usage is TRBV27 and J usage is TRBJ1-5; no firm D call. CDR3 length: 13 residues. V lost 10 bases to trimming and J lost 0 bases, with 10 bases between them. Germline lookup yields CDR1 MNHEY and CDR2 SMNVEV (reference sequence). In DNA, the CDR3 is TGTGCCACCGCGCGGTATAGCAATCAGCCCCAGCATTTT. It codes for CATARYSNQPQHF.

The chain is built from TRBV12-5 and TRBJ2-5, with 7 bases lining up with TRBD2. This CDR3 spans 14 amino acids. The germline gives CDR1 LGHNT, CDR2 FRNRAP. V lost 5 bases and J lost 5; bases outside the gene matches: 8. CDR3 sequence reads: CASGLAVGRETQYF. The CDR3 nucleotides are TGTGCTAGTGGTCTAGCGGTCGGAAGGGAGACCCAGTACTTC.

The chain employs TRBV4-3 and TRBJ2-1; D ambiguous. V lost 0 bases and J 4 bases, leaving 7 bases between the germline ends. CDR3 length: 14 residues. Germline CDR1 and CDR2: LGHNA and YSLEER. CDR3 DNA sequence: TGCGCCAGCAGCCAAGATGAGGTGTACAATGAGCAGTTCTTC. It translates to CASSQDEVYNEQFF.

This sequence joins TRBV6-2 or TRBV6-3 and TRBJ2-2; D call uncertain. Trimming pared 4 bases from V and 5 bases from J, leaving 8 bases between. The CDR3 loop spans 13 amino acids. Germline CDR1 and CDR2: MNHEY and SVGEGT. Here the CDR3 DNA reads TGTGCCAGCAGTTTCTCATCTACCGGGGAGCTGTTTTTT. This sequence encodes CASSFSSTGELFF.

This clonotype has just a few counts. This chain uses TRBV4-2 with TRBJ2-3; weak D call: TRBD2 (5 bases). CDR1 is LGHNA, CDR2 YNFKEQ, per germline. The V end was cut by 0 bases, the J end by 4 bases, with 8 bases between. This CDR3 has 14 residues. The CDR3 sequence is CASSQDPRADTQYF. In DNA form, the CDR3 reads TGTGCCAGCAGCCAAGATCCGAGGGCAGATACGCAGTATTTT.

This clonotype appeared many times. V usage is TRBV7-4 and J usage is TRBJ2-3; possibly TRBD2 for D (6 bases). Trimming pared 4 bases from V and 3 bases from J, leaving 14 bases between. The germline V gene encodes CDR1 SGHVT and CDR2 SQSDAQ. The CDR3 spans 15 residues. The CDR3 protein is CASSSDYQSTDTQYF. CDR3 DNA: TGTGCCAGCAGCTCGGACTACCAATCGACAGATACGCAGTATTTT.

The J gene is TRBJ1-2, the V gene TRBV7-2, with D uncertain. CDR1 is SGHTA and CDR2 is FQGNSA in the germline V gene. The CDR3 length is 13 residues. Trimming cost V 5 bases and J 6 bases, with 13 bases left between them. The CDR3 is CASSQGNSNGYTF. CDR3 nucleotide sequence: TGTGCCAGCAGCCAAGGAAACAGTAATGGCTACACCTTC.

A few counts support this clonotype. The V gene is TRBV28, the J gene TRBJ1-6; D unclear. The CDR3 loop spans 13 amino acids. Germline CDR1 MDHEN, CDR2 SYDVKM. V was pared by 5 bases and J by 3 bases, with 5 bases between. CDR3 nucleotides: TGTGCCAGCAGTCGGGACTATAATTCACCCCTCCACTTT. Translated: CASSRDYNSPLHF.

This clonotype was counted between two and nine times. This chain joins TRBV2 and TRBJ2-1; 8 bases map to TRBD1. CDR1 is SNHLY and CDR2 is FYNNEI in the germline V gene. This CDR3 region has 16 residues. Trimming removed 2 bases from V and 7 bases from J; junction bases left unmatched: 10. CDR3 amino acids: CASSELGTGGWNEQFF. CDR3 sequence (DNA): TGTGCCAGCAGTGAACTCGGGACAGGTGGGTGGAATGAGCAGTTCTTC.

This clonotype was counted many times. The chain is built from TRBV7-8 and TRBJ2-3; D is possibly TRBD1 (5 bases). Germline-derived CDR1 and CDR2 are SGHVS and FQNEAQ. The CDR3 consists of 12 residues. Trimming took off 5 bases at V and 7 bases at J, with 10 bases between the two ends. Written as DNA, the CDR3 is TGTGCCAGCAGCGTTACAGGTCATACGCAGTATTTT. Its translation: CASSVTGHTQYF.

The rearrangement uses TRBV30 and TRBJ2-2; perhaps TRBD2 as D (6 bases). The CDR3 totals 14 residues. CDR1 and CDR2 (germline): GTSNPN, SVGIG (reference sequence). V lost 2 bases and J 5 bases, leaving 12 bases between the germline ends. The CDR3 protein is CAWSYSGLTGELFF. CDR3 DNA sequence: TGTGCCTGGAGTTACAGCGGGTTAACCGGGGAGCTGTTTTTT.

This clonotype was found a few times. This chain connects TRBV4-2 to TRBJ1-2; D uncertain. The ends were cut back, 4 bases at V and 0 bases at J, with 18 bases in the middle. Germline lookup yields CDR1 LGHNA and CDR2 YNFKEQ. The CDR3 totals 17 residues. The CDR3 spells CASSPILDRPANYGYTF. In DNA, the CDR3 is TGTGCCAGCAGCCCTATCTTAGACCGGCCGGCTAACTATGGCTACACCTTC.

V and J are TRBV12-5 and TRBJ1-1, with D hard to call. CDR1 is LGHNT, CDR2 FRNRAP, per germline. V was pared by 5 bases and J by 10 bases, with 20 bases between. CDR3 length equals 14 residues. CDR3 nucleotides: TGTGCTAGTGGTCCCGATATCCGGGCCGGTCGAGCTTTCTTT. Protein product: CASGPDIRAGRAFF.

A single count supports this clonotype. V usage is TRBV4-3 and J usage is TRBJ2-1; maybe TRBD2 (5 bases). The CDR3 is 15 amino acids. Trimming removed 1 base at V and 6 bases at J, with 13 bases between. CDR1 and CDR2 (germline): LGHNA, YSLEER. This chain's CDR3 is CASSQVLASGNEQFF. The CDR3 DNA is TGCGCCAGCAGCCAAGTCCTAGCTTCGGGCAATGAGCAGTTCTTC.

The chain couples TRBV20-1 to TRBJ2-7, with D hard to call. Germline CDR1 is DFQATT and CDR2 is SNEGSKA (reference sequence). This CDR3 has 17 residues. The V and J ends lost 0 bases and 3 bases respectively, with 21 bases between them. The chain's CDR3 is CSARDQAEDKFFYEQYF. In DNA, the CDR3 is TGCAGTGCTAGAGATCAGGCGGAAGACAAATTCTTCTACGAGCAGTACTTC.

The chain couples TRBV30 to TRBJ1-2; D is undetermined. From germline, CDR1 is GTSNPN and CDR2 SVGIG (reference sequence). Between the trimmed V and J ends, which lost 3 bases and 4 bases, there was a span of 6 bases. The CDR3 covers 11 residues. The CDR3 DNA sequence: TGTGCCTGGAGGGAAAGCTATGGCTACACCTTC. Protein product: CAWRESYGYTF.

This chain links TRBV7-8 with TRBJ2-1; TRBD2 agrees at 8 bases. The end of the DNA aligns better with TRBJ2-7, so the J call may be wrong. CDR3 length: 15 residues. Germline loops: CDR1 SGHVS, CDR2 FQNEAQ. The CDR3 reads CASSLEGLVHNEQYF. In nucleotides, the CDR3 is TGTGCCAGCAGCTTAGAGGGACTAGTCCACAATGAGCAGTACTTC.

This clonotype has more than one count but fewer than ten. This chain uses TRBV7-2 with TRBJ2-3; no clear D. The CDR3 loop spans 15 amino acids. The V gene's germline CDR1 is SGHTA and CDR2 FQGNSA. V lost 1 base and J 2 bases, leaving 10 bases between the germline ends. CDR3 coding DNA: TGTGCCAGCAGCTTAGGGCCAGCTTACACAGATACGCAGTATTTT. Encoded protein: CASSLGPAYTDTQYF. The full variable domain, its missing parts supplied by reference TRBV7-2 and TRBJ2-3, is GAGVSQSPSNKVTEKGKDVELRCDPISGHTALYWYRQSLGQGLEFLIYFQGNSAPDKSGLPSDRFSAERTGGSVSTLTIQRTQQEDSAVYLCASSLGPAYTDTQYFGPGTRLTVL.

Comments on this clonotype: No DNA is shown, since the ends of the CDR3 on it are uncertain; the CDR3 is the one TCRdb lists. The CDR3 reads CASSEWGQGNF. V usage is TRBV6-1 and J usage is TRBJ2-5; the table's D call, TRBD1, was not checked against the DNA. Germline V lookup: CDR1 MNHNS, CDR2 SASEGT. Both ends counted, the CDR3 spans 11 residues.

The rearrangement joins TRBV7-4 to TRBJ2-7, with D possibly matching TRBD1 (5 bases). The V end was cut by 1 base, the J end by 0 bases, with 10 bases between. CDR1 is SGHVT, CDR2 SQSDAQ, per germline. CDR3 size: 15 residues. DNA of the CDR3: TGTGCCAGCAGCTTAGACAGGCCAAGCTCCTACGAGCAGTACTTC. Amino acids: CASSLDRPSSYEQYF.

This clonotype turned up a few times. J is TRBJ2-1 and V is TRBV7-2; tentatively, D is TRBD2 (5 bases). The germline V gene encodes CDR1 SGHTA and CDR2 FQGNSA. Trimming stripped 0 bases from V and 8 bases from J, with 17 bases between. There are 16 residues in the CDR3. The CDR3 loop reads CASSLASRVIGDEQFF. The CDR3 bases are TGTGCCAGCAGCTTAGCTAGTAGGGTTATCGGGGATGAGCAGTTCTTC. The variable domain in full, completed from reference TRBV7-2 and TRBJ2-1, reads GAGVSQSPSNKVTEKGKDVELRCDPISGHTALYWYRQSLGQGLEFLIYFQGNSAPDKSGLPSDRFSAERTGGSVSTLTIQRTQQEDSAVYLCASSLASRVIGDEQFFGPGTRLTVL.

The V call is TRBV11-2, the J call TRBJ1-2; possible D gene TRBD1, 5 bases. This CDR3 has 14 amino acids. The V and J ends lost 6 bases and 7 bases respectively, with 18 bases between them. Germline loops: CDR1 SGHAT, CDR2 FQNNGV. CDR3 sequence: CASRSSRATGGYTF. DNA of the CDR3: TGTGCCAGCAGGTCTTCCAGGGCAACGGGTGGCTACACCTTC.

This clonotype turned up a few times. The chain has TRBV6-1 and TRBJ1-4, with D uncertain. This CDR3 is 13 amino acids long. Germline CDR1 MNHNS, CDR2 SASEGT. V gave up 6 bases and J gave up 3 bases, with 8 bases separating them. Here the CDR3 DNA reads TGTGCCAGCAGGGGGATGGCTAATGAAAAACTGTTTTTT. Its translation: CASRGMANEKLFF.